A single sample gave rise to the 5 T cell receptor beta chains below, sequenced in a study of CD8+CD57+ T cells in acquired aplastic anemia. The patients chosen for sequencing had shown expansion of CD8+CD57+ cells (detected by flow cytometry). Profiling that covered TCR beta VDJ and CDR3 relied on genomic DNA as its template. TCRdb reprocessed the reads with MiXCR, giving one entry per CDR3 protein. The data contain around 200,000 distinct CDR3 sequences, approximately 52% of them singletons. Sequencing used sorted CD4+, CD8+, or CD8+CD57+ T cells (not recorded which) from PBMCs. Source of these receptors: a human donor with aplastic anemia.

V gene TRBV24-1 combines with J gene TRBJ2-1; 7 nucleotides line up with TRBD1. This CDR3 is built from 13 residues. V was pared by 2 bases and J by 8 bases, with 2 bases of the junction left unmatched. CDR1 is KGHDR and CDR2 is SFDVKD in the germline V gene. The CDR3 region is CATSDSQGYEQFF. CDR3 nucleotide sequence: TGTGCCACCAGTGATTCACAGGGGTATGAGCAGTTCTTC.

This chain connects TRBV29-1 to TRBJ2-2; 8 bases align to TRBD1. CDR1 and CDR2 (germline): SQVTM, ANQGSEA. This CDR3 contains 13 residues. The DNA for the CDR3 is TGCAGTGCCGGACAGGGCACCACCGGGGAGCTGTTTTTT. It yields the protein CSAGQGTTGELFF.

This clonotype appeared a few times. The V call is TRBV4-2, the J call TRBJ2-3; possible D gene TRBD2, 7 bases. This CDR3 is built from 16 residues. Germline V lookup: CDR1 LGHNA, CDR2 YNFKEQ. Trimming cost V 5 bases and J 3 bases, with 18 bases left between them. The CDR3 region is CASSGEGGGLTDTQYF. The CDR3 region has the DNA TGTGCCAGCAGCGGCGAGGGGGGGGGGCTTACAGATACGCAGTATTTT.

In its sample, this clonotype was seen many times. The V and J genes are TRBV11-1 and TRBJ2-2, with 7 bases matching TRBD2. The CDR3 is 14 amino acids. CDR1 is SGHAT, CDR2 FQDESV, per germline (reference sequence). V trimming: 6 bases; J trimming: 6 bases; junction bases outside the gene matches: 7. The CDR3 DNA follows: TGTGCCAGCAGTCGAGGGAGGGCGGCCGGGGAGCTGTTTTTT. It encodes CASSRGRAAGELFF.

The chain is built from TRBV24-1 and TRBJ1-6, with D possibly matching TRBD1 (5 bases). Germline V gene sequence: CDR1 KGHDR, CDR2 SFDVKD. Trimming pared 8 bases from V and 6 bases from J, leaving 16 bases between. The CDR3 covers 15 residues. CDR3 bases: TGTGCCACCAAGGACACCAAGCCTTTTAATTCACCCCTCCACTTT. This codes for CATKDTKPFNSPLHF.